What follows describes a single TCR beta chain. The target antigen is unknown. The PCR employed 60 Vbeta primers together with 13 Jbeta primers. TCRdb's table, derived via immunoSEQ multiplex PCR, lists solely in-frame clones and lacks some. The sample lists 150,000 to 200,000 clones; approximately 80% were seen once. In germline, CDR1 is MDHEN, CDR2 SYDVKM. The CDR3 has 14 residues. The V gene lost 5 bases and the J gene lost 4 bases, with 15 bases spanning the gap. These data originate in a study of cytomegalovirus exposure and HLA in healthy donors. Overall study results and limits: For most subjects, TCR beta sequences were reported to predict HLA-A and HLA-B alleles with accuracy. Rarity marked most TCR sequences, yet some public TCRs occurred in many donors.

This chain links TRBV28 with TRBJ2-7; a weak D match, TRBD1 (6 bases). The sequence derives from a woman under 30 in good health and CMV-seronegative. Sequencing was carried out using PBMCs. The CDR3 DNA is TGTGCCAGCAGTCTTACCACAGGGAGATACGAGCAGTACTTC. The encoded protein is CASSLTTGRYEQYF. The variable domain in full, completed from reference TRBV28 and TRBJ2-7, reads DVKVTQSSRYLVKRTGEKVFLECVQDMDHENMFWYRQDPGLGLRLIYFSYDVKMKEKGDIPEGYSVSREKKERFSLILESASTNQTSMYLCASSLTTGRYEQYFGPGTRLTVT.